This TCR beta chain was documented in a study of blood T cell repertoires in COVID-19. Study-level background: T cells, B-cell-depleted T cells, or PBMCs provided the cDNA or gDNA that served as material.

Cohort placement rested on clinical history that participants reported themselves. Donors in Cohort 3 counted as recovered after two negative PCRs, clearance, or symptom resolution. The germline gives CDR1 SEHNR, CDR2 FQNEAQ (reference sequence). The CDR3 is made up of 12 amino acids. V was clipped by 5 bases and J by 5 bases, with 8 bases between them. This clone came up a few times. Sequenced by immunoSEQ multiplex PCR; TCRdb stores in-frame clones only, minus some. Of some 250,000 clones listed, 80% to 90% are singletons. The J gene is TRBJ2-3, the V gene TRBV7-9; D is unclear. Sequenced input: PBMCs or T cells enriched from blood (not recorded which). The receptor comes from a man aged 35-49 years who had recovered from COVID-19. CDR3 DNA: TGTGCCAGCAGCGGCGGCCAAGATACGCAGTATTTT. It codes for CASSGGQDTQYF. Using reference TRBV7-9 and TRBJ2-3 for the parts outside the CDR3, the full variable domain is DTGVSQNPRHKITKRGQNVTFRCDPISEHNRLYWYRQTLGQGPEFLTYFQNEAQLEKSRLLSDRFSAERPKGSFSTLEIQRTEQGDSAMYLCASSGGQDTQYFGPGTRLTVL.